The 32 T cell receptor beta chains reported below all come from one sample, sequenced in a study of regulatory T cells in long-lasting Graves disease. With iRepertoire HTBI primers and Arm-PCR of CDR3 regions, TCR beta libraries were built. In TCRdb, the multiplex PCR reads were re-called with MiXCR into one record per CDR3 protein. The table shows 550,000 to 600,000 distinct CDR3 sequences, with 15% to 20% occurring only once. The time point: newly diagnosed GD, antithyroid drugs for less than 3 months. Following extraction of RNA from PBMCs, that RNA was used to make the TCR library. This sample was shared with a second study, whose subject was T cells in Graves' hyperthyroidism and ophthalmopathy.

The sequences come from peripheral blood mononuclear cells (PBMCs), collected at new diagnosis, from a patient treated with antithyroid drugs. Receptors originate from a man aged 18 to 35 with Graves disease.

This clonotype was observed once. The rearrangement uses TRBV18 and TRBJ1-1; 7 nucleotides align to TRBD1. Germline lookup yields CDR1 KGHSH and CDR2 LQKENI. V shed 5 bases, J shed 1 base, and the junction held 19 bases outside the gene matches. CDR3 size: 19 residues. The CDR3 nucleotides are TGTGCCAGCTCAGGGGTCTTTCGGGGACAGACCGCCGCGAACACTGAAGCTTTCTTT. Its protein is CASSGVFRGQTAANTEAFF.

The chain uses TRBV5-1 and TRBJ1-3; possible D gene TRBD1, 5 bases. Germline V gives CDR1 SGHRS, CDR2 YFSETQ. The CDR3 consists of 15 residues. The ends were cut back, 3 bases at V and 0 bases at J, with 10 bases in the middle. CDR3 sequence: CASSSTANSGNTIYF. CDR3 DNA sequence: TGCGCCAGCAGCTCGACAGCCAACTCTGGAAACACCATATATTTT.

This clonotype has at least ten counts. The chain is built from TRBV3-1 and TRBJ1-5; D is ambiguous. Germline values: CDR1 LGHDT, CDR2 YNNKEL (reference sequence). The CDR3 spans 13 residues. The ends were cut back, 4 bases at V and 7 bases at J, with 11 bases in the middle. CDR3 loop: CASSRTGRQPQHF. The CDR3, as DNA: TGTGCCAGCAGCCGCACCGGTCGCCAGCCCCAGCATTTT. Full variable domain (missing parts from reference TRBV3-1 and TRBJ1-5): DTAVSQTPKYLVTQMGNDKSIKCEQNLGHDTMYWYKQDSKKFLKIMFSYNNKELIINETVPNRFSPKSPDKAHLNLHINSLELGDSAVYFCASSRTGRQPQHFGDGTRLSIL.

Only a few counts were recorded for this clonotype. The chain recombines TRBV5-1 with TRBJ1-2; D not certain. CDR3 length: 12 residues. V dropped 0 bases and J dropped 8 bases, with 8 bases sitting between them. The V gene's germline CDR1 is SGHRS and CDR2 YFSETQ. The CDR3 nucleotides are TGCGCCAGCAGCTTGGAAAATGAAGGCTACACCTTC. This translates into CASSLENEGYTF.

This clonotype was found a few times. The gene calls are TRBV5-5 and TRBJ2-7, with D uncertain. CDR1 and CDR2 from the germline V gene are SGHKS and YYEKEE (reference sequence). V lost 6 bases and J 1 base, leaving 14 bases between the germline ends. This CDR3 contains 14 residues. The CDR3 protein is CASIPTPGSYEQYF. CDR3 sequence (DNA): TGTGCCAGCATCCCCACCCCCGGATCCTACGAGCAGTACTTC.

This clonotype was recorded at least ten times. DNA of the CDR3: TGTGCCTGGAGACGGGCAGGGCGGGAAAACTATGGCTACACCTTC. Its protein is CAWRRAGRENYGYTF. This chain connects TRBV30 to TRBJ1-2, with D tentatively TRBD1 (5 bases). Germline assignment: CDR1 GTSNPN and CDR2 SVGIG (reference sequence). V lost 3 bases to trimming and J lost 2 bases, with 16 bases between them. The CDR3 consists of 15 residues.

The chain is built from TRBV9 and TRBJ2-1; D not certain. In germline, CDR1 is SGDLS, CDR2 YYNGEE. The CDR3 totals 13 residues. V gave up 0 bases and J gave up 5 bases, with 6 bases separating them. The CDR3 protein is CASSVAMNNEQFF. Here the CDR3 DNA reads TGTGCCAGCAGCGTAGCTATGAACAATGAGCAGTTCTTC. Combining the CDR3 with reference TRBV9 and TRBJ2-1 gives the whole variable domain DSGVTQTPKHLITATGQRVTLRCSPRSGDLSVYWYQQSLDQGLQFLIQYYNGEERAKGNILERFSAQQFPDLHSELNLSSLELGDSALYFCASSVAMNNEQFFGPGTRLTVL.

The V call is TRBV19, the J call TRBJ1-2; D may be TRBD1 (5 bases). CDR1 and CDR2 (germline): LNHDA, SQIVND (reference sequence). V lost 7 bases and J 1 base, leaving 19 bases between the germline ends. The CDR3 is made up of 16 amino acids. The CDR3 coding sequence is TGTGCCAGTACGGGGCTCCGGGACGGTGATAACTATGGCTACACCTTC. Translating gives CASTGLRDGDNYGYTF.

Turning to this clonotype: A read error is possible here, since a much larger clone lies one base away. The chain couples TRBV7-2 to TRBJ1-2; 7 bases are shared with TRBD1. The germline V gene has CDR1 SGHTA and CDR2 FQGNSA. V lost 5 bases, J lost 12 bases, and 9 bases stayed unmatched. This CDR3 spans 12 amino acids. The CDR3 is CASSMNRGYHTF. The CDR3 nucleotides read TGTGCCAGCAGCATGAACAGGGGATACCACACCTTC.

This clonotype was seen repeatedly, ten times or more. This sequence joins TRBV27 and TRBJ1-5, with D perhaps matching TRBD1 (6 bases). Germline assignment: CDR1 MNHEY and CDR2 SMNVEV (reference sequence). The germline V and J ends were trimmed by 9 bases and 3 bases, with 12 bases remaining between them. The CDR3 extends over 13 amino acids. The CDR3: CASRGQINQPQHF. In DNA, the CDR3 is TGTGCCAGTCGGGGGCAAATCAATCAGCCCCAGCATTTT.

The chain carries TRBV5-1 and TRBJ2-5; the D call may be TRBD1 or TRBD2 (6 bases each). The CDR3 is 15 residues long. V dropped 0 bases and J dropped 4 bases, with 13 bases sitting between them. CDR1 and CDR2 from the germline V gene are SGHRS and YFSETQ. Here the CDR3 reads CASSLVRGQGETQYF. The CDR3 DNA follows: TGCGCCAGCAGCTTGGTTCGGGGGCAGGGAGAGACCCAGTACTTC.

This clonotype has just a few counts. The rearrangement links TRBV6-1 to TRBJ2-7; D is uncertain. Trimming left V 9 bases short and J 0 bases short, with 9 bases between. Germline V gene data show CDR1 as MNHNS and CDR2 as SASEGT. The CDR3 covers 12 residues. CDR3 protein: CARAPNSYEQYF. As DNA, the CDR3 is TGTGCCAGAGCCCCCAACTCCTACGAGCAGTACTTC.

The rearrangement uses TRBV4-1 and TRBJ1-3, with D unclear. From germline, CDR1 is MGHRA and CDR2 YSYEKL. The CDR3 consists of 14 residues. V was shortened by 3 bases and J by 3 bases, with 9 bases between the two germline ends. DNA for the CDR3: TGCGCCAGCAGCCATGACACAATTGGAAACACCATATATTTT. It translates to CASSHDTIGNTIYF.

This clonotype was seen a few times. V gene TRBV5-5 combines with J gene TRBJ2-1; possibly TRBD2 for D (6 bases). CDR3 size: 16 residues. V gave up 0 bases and J gave up 1 base, with 11 bases separating them. Germline CDR1 reads SGHKS; CDR2 reads YYEKEE (reference sequence). This chain's CDR3 is CASSLGGGISYNEQFF. CDR3 in DNA: TGTGCCAGCAGCTTGGGAGGCGGGATATCCTACAATGAGCAGTTCTTC.

This clonotype was seen a few times. V and J are TRBV27 and TRBJ2-7; D is unclear. Germline V gene sequence: CDR1 MNHEY, CDR2 SMNVEV (reference sequence). V gave up 2 bases and J gave up 4 bases, with 9 bases separating them. This CDR3 has 13 amino acids. The CDR3 here is CASSLRARYEQYF. The DNA of the CDR3 is TGTGCCAGCAGTTTACGGGCTAGGTACGAGCAGTACTTC.

The chain carries TRBV10-3 and TRBJ1-5; tentatively, D is TRBD1 (6 bases). V was clipped by 0 bases and J by 2 bases, with 17 bases between them. The CDR3 spans 18 residues. Germline CDR1 is ENHRY and CDR2 is SYGVKD. CDR3 bases: TGTGCCATCAGTGAGTCGGGTAGGGGGGTGAACGGCAATCAGCCCCAGCATTTT. This sequence encodes CAISESGRGVNGNQPQHF.

This chain links TRBV5-8 with TRBJ1-4; D gene unclear. The germline gives CDR1 SGHTS, CDR2 YDEGEE. V was shortened by 0 bases and J by 5 bases, with 11 bases between the two germline ends. The CDR3 extends over 15 amino acids. The CDR3 region has the DNA TGTGCCAGCAGCTTGGCCGGCAGCCTCAATGAAAAACTGTTTTTT. It is translated as CASSLAGSLNEKLFF.

This clonotype has a handful of counts. The chain uses TRBV3-1 and TRBJ2-1; tentative D call: TRBD2 (6 bases). The CDR3 runs 16 residues. The germline V gene has CDR1 LGHDT and CDR2 YNNKEL (reference sequence). V lost 4 bases and J lost 2, with 15 bases in between. DNA of the CDR3: TGTGCCAGCAGCCCTGAAGGGAGGAGTACCTACAATGAGCAGTTCTTC. Its protein is CASSPEGRSTYNEQFF.

This clonotype is labeled medium-sized. The rearrangement links TRBV12-3 or TRBV12-4 to TRBJ2-1; maybe TRBD2 (9 bases). The CDR3 length is 15 residues. V was pared by 3 bases and J by 9 bases, with 18 bases between. CDR3 nucleotides: TGTGCCAGCAGTTTGTTCCTAGCGGGGACAGGTGAGCAGTTCTTC. Protein: CASSLFLAGTGEQFF.

The chain combines TRBV18 with TRBJ2-1, with D possibly matching TRBD1 (5 bases). V gave up 5 bases and J gave up 5 bases, with 10 bases separating them. Germline V gives CDR1 KGHSH, CDR2 LQKENI. The CDR3 contains 13 residues. The CDR3 region is CASSWQGNNEQFF. The CDR3 DNA reads TGTGCCAGCTCATGGCAGGGAAACAATGAGCAGTTCTTC.

This clonotype appeared many times. V and J are TRBV2 and TRBJ2-7; TRBD1 matches at 7 bases. The ends lost 7 bases at V and 2 bases at J; junction bases unmatched: 5. This CDR3 is 13 amino acids long. Germline assignment: CDR1 SNHLY and CDR2 FYNNEI. In nucleotides, the CDR3 is TGTGCCAGCAAAAGGGACAGTCCCTACGAGCAGTACTTC. Its translation is CASKRDSPYEQYF. The whole variable domain, filled in from reference TRBV2 and TRBJ2-7, reads EPEVTQTPSHQVTQMGQEVILRCVPISNHLYFYWYRQILGQKVEFLVSFYNNEISEKSEIFDDQFSVERPDGSNFTLKIRSTKLEDSAMYFCASKRDSPYEQYFGPGTRLTVT.

This clonotype showed up just a few times. This chain uses TRBV6-1 with TRBJ2-2; 8 bases line up with TRBD2. Germline loops: CDR1 MNHNS, CDR2 SASEGT. The V gene end was trimmed by 8 bases and the J gene end by 4 bases; junction bases not matched to a gene: 9. CDR3 length: 15 amino acids. The CDR3 coding sequence is TGTGCCAGCCAACTGGGACTAGGGGGCACCGGGGAGCTGTTTTTT. It codes for CASQLGLGGTGELFF.

J is TRBJ2-1 and V is TRBV29-1; TRBD2 is a possible D gene (5 bases). CDR3 size: 12 residues. V lost 6 bases and J lost 3, with 9 bases in between. Germline CDR1 is SQVTM and CDR2 is ANQGSEA. In DNA form, the CDR3 reads TGCAGCGTCAACCGGGGCTACAATGAGCAGTTCTTC. Amino acid sequence: CSVNRGYNEQFF.

Notes on this clonotype: The junction shows a germline mismatch at one end, possibly a read error. The chain joins TRBV7-3 to TRBJ1-2, with 10 nucleotides matching TRBD1. This CDR3 contains 16 residues. CDR1 and CDR2 from the germline V gene are SGHTA and FQGTGA. Here the CDR3 reads CAGSLKGGTGVYGYTF. DNA of the CDR3: TGTGCCGGCAGCTTAAAAGGGGGGACAGGGGTTTATGGCTACACCTTC.

The chain employs TRBV12-3 or TRBV12-4 and TRBJ1-2; no definite D call. V lost 3 bases and J lost 8, with 22 bases in between. CDR3 size: 16 residues. Here the CDR3 reads CASSLSGSLAFEGYTF. DNA for the CDR3: TGTGCCAGCAGTTTGTCGGGGTCCCTCGCATTTGAGGGCTACACCTTC.

This clonotype was seen many times. The rearrangement links TRBV7-9 to TRBJ2-7; D unclear. The CDR3 runs 13 residues. V lost 5 bases and J lost 5, with 13 bases in between. Germline CDR1 is SEHNR and CDR2 is FQNEAQ (reference sequence). CDR3 nucleotides: TGTGCCAGCAGCCCCACGCATCGGGACGAGCAGTACTTC. This gives the protein CASSPTHRDEQYF.

The V and J genes are TRBV19 and TRBJ2-2, with TRBD1 matching 11 bases. CDR3 size: 15 residues. V dropped 4 bases and J dropped 5; count of bases not matched to a gene: 3. The V gene's germline CDR1 is LNHDA and CDR2 SQIVND (reference sequence). As DNA, the CDR3 is TGTGCCAGTAGTACCGGGACAGGGGGTACCGGGGAGCTGTTTTTT. It specifies CASSTGTGGTGELFF.

At least ten counts were recorded for this clonotype. The chain links TRBV20-1 to TRBJ2-7; no clear D. The ends were cut back, 7 bases at V and 2 bases at J, with 18 bases in the middle. The CDR3 runs to 14 residues. Germline V gene data show CDR1 as DFQATT and CDR2 as SNEGSKA (reference sequence). CDR3 nucleotides: TGCAGTGTGGGCCCTCCCGACATGCCCTACGAGCAGTACTTC. This sequence encodes CSVGPPDMPYEQYF.

This clonotype was counted many times. The chain combines TRBV7-9 with TRBJ2-6; 8 bases are a match to TRBD1. V dropped 5 bases and J dropped 3; count of bases not matched to a gene: 3. CDR3 length equals 15 residues. Looked up from germline, CDR1 is SEHNR and CDR2 is FQNEAQ (reference sequence). The DNA of the CDR3 is TGTGCCAGCAGCCCCGGGACAGGTGGGGCCAACGTCCTGACTTTC. This codes for CASSPGTGGANVLTF. Full variable domain (rest looked up from reference TRBV7-9 and TRBJ2-6): DTGVSQNPRHKITKRGQNVTFRCDPISEHNRLYWYRQTLGQGPEFLTYFQNEAQLEKSRLLSDRFSAERPKGSFSTLEIQRTEQGDSAMYLCASSPGTGGANVLTFGAGSRLTVL.

The chain couples TRBV24-1 to TRBJ2-3, with D unresolved. The V gene's germline CDR1 is KGHDR and CDR2 SFDVKD. The ends were cut back, 5 bases at V and 8 bases at J, with 13 bases in the middle. The CDR3 covers 13 residues. In nucleotides, the CDR3 is TGTGCCACCAGTGGCGTTAGTCCCGGTACGCAGTATTTT. This codes for CATSGVSPGTQYF.

This clonotype was detected many times. This rearrangement joins TRBV11-2 to TRBJ2-1; TRBD2 agrees at 14 bases. The CDR3 spans 17 residues. Germline values: CDR1 SGHAT, CDR2 FQNNGV. V lost 4 bases, J lost 3 bases, and 5 bases stayed unmatched. The CDR3 sequence is CASSSPGLAGVYNEQFF. DNA for the CDR3: TGTGCCAGCAGCTCGCCGGGACTAGCGGGAGTCTACAATGAGCAGTTCTTC.

This clonotype was counted many times. The chain is built from TRBV30 and TRBJ1-2, with D unclear. Trimming removed 0 bases from V and 4 bases from J, with 9 bases in between. This CDR3 comprises 13 residues. Per the germline V gene, CDR1 is GTSNPN and CDR2 is SVGIG (reference sequence). DNA for the CDR3: TGTGCCTGGAGTGTAGGAGCGACCTATGGCTACACCTTC. This encodes CAWSVGATYGYTF.